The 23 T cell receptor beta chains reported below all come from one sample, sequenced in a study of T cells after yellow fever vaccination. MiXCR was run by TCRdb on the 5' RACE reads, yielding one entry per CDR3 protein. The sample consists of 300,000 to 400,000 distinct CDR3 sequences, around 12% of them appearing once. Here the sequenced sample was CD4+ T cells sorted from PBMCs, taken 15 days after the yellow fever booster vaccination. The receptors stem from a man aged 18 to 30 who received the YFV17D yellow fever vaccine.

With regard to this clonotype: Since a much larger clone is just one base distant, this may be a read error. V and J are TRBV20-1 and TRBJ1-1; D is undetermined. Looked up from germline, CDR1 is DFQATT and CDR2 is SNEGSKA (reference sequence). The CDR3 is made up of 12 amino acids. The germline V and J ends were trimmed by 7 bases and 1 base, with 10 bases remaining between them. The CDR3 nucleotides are TGCAGTGTATCCGAAGGGAACACTGAAGCTTTCTTT. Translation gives CSVSEGNTEAFF.

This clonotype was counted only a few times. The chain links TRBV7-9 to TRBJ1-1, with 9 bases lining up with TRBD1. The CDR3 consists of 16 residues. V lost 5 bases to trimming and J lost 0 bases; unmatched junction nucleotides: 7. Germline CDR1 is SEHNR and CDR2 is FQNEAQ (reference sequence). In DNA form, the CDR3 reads TGTGCCAGCAGCCTTGGGACAGGGCGGGTGAACACTGAAGCTTTCTTT. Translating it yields CASSLGTGRVNTEAFF.

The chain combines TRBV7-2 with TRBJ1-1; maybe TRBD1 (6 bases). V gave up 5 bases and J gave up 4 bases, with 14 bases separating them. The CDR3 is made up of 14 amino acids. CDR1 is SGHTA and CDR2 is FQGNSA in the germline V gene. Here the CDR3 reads CASSPQGIGTEAFF. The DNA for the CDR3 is TGTGCCAGCAGCCCACAGGGTATCGGCACTGAAGCTTTCTTT.

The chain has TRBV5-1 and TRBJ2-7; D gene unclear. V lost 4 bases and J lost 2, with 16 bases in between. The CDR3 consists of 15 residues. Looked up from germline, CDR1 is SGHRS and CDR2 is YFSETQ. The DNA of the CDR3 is TGCGCCAGCAGCACCGGGCTTTCCCTGGCCTACGAGCAGTACTTC. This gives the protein CASSTGLSLAYEQYF.

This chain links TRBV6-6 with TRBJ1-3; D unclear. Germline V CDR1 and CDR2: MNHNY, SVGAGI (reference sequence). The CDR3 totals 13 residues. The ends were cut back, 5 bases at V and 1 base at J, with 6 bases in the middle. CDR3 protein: CASSAPSGNTIYF. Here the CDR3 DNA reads TGTGCCAGCAGTGCCCCTTCTGGAAACACCATATATTTT.

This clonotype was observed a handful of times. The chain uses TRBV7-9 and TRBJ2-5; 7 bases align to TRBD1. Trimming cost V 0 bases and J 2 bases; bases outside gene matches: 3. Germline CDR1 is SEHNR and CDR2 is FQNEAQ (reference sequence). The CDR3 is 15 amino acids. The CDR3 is CASSLALDRQETQYF. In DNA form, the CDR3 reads TGTGCCAGCAGCTTAGCGCTGGACAGGCAAGAGACCCAGTACTTC.

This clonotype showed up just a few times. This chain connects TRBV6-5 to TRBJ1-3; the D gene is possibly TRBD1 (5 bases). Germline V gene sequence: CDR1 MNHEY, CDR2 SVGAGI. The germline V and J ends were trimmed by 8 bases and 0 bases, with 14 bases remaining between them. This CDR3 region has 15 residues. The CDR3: CASRGQLSSGNTIYF. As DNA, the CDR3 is TGTGCCAGCCGAGGACAACTAAGCTCTGGAAACACCATATATTTT.

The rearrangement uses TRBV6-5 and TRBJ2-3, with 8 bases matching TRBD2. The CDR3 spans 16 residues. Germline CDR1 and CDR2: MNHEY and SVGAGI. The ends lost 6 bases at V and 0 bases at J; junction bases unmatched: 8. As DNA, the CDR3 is TGTGCCAGCAGAACCCGGGGGGGGCCCAGCACAGATACGCAGTATTTT. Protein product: CASRTRGGPSTDTQYF.

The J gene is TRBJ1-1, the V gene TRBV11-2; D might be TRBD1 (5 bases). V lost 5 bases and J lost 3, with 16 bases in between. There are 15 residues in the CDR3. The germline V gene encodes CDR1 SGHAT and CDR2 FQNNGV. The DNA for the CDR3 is TGTGCCAGCAGCCTTGGGTGGGGCTCCGACACTGAAGCTTTCTTT. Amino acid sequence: CASSLGWGSDTEAFF.

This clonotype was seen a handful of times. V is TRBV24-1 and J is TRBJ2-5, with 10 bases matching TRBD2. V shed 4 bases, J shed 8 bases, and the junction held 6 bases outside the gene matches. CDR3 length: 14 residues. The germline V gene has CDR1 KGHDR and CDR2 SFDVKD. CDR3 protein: CATSEAGGPGTQYF. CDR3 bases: TGTGCCACCAGTGAAGCGGGGGGGCCCGGAACCCAGTACTTC.

In nucleotides, the CDR3 is TGTGCCAGCAGTTTAAAGATAGATACGCAGTATTTT. Its protein is CASSLKIDTQYF. V usage is TRBV28 and J usage is TRBJ2-3; D not certain. The CDR3 runs to 12 residues. The V end was cut by 2 bases, the J end by 5 bases, with 5 bases between. CDR1 and CDR2 (germline): MDHEN, SYDVKM.

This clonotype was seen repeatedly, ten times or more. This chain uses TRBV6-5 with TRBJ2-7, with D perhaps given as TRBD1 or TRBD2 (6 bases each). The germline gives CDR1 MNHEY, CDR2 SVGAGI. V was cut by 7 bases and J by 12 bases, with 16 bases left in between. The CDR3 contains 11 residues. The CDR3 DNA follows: TGTGCCAGCACCAACGGGGGCGGGTGGTACTTC. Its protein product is CASTNGGGWYF.

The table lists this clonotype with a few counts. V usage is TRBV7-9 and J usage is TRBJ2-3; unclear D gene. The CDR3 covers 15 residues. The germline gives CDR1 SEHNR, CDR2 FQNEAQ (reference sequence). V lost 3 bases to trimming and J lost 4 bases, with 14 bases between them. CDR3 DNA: TGTGCCAGCAGCTTGTCAGCCTATAAGGCAGATACGCAGTATTTT. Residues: CASSLSAYKADTQYF.

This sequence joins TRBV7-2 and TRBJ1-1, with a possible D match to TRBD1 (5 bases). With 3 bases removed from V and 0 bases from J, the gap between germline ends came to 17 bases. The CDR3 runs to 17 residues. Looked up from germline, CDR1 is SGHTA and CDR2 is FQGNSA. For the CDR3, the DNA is TGTGCCAGCAGCTTCCCACAGGTTTCAGTAATGAACACTGAAGCTTTCTTT. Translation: CASSFPQVSVMNTEAFF.

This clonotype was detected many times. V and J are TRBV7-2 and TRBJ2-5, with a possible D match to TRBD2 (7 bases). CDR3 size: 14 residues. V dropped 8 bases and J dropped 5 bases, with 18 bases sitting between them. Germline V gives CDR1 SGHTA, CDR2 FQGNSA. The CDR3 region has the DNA TGTGCCAGCGCGGGGGCTAGCCGAGGGGAGACCCAGTACTTC. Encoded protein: CASAGASRGETQYF.

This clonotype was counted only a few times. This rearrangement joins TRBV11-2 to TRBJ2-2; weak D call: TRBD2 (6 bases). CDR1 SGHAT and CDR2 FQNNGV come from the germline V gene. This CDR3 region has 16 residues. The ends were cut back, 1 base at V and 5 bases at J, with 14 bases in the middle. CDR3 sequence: CASSLGRGSGTGELFF. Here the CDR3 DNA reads TGTGCCAGCAGCTTAGGAAGGGGTAGCGGTACCGGGGAGCTGTTTTTT.

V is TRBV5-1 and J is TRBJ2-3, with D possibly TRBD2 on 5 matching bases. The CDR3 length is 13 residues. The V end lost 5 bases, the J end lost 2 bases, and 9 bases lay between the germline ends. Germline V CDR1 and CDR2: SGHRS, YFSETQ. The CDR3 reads CASSRENTDTQYF. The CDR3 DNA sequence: TGCGCCAGCAGTAGGGAGAACACAGATACGCAGTATTTT.

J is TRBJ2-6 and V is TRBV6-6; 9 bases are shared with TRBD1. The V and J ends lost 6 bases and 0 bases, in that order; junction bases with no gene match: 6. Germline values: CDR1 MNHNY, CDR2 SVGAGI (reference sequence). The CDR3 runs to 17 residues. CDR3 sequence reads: CASSQDRGASGANVLTF. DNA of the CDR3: TGTGCCAGCAGCCAGGACAGGGGAGCCTCTGGGGCCAACGTCCTGACTTTC.

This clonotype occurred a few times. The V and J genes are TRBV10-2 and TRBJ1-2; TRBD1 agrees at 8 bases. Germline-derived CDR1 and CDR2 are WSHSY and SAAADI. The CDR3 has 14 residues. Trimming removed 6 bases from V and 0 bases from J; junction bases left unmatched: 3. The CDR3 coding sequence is TGCGCCAGCAGAGGACAGGGAACTAACTATGGCTACACCTTC. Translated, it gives CASRGQGTNYGYTF.

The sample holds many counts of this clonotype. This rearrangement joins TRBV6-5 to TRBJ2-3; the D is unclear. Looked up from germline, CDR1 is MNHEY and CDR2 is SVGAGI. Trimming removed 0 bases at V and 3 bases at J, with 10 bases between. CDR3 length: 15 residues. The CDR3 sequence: CASSYSNPQTDTQYF. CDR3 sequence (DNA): TGTGCCAGCAGTTACTCGAATCCCCAAACAGATACGCAGTATTTT.

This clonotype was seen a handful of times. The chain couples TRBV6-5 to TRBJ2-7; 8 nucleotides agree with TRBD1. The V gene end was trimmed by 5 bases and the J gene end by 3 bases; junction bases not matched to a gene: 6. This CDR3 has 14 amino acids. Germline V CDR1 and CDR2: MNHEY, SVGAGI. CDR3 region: CASSPGQGIYEQYV. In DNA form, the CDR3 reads TGTGCCAGCAGTCCCGGACAGGGTATCTACGAGCAGTACGTC.

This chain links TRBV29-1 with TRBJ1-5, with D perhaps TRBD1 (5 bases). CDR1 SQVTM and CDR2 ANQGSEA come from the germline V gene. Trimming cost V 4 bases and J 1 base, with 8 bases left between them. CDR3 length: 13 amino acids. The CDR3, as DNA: TGCAGCGTTGCCAGGGAGAGCAATCAGCCCCAGCATTTT. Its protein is CSVARESNQPQHF.

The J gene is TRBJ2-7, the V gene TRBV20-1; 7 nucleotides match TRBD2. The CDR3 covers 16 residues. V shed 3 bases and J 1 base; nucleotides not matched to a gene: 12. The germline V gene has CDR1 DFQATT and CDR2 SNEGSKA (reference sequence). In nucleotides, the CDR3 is TGCAGTGCTAGTAGTGGGGGAGGGGAAACTTCCTACGAGCAGTACTTC. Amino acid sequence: CSASSGGGETSYEQYF.